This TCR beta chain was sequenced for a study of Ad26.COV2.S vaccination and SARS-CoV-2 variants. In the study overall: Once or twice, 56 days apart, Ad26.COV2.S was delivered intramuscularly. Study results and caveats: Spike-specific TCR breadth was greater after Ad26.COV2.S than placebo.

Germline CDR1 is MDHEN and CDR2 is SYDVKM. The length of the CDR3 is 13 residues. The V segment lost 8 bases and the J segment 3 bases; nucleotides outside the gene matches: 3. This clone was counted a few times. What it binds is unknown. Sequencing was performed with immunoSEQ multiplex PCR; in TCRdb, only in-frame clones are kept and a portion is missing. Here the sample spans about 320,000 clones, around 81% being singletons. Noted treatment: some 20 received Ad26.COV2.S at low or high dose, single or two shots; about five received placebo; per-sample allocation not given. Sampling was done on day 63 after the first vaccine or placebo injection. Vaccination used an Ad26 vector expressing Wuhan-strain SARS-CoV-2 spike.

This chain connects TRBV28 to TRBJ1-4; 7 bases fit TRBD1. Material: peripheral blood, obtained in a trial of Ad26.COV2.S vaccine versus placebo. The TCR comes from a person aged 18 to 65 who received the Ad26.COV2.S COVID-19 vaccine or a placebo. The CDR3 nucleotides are TGTGCCAGCCGGGACAGAGCTAATGAAAAACTGTTTTTT. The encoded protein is CASRDRANEKLFF.